The 26 T cell receptor beta chains reported below all come from one sample, sequenced in a study of identical twins. Using its own MiXCR run on the 5' RACE reads, TCRdb lists one record per CDR3 protein. The table lists about 890,000 distinct CDR3 sequences, roughly 12% of them singletons, with around 1.5% in the top ten. These data also featured in a second study, about yellow fever vaccine responses in identical twins.

The sample consisted of PBMCs. These receptors came from a woman under 30 in good health.

This clonotype was observed a few times. V is TRBV27 and J is TRBJ2-2, with 9 bases identical to TRBD2. The CDR3 contains 17 residues. Germline CDR1 MNHEY, CDR2 SMNVEV (reference sequence). Losses at the gene ends were 1 base for V and 4 bases for J; bases not matched to a gene: 7. The CDR3 sequence: CASSLLYAGGATGELFF. The CDR3 DNA follows: TGTGCCAGCAGTTTATTGTACGCGGGGGGGGCCACCGGGGAGCTGTTTTTT.

The chain has TRBV6-5 and TRBJ2-6; D gene uncertain. Trimming pared 0 bases from V and 4 bases from J, leaving 10 bases between. The CDR3 length is 16 residues. Germline V gene lookup returns CDR1 MNHEY and CDR2 SVGAGI. The CDR3 loop is CASSYSPRPGANVLTF. In DNA form, the CDR3 reads TGTGCCAGCAGTTACTCCCCGCGTCCCGGGGCCAACGTCCTGACTTTC.

DNA of the CDR3: TGCGCCAGCAGCTTGGGTCTGAGCGCTGAGACCCAGTACTTC. It codes for CASSLGLSAETQYF. J is TRBJ2-5 and V is TRBV5-1; D is undetermined. Trimming shortened V by 0 bases and J by 5 bases, and 11 bases separated the two germline ends. Germline loops: CDR1 SGHRS, CDR2 YFSETQ. The length of the CDR3 is 14 residues.

The chain joins TRBV27 to TRBJ1-1, with 9 nucleotides matching TRBD1. The CDR3 extends over 12 amino acids. V was clipped by 6 bases and J by 7 bases; unmatched bases: 3. Per germline, CDR1 MNHEY and CDR2 SMNVEV (reference sequence). CDR3 amino acids: CASRTGGIEAFF. The CDR3 DNA sequence: TGTGCCAGCAGGACAGGGGGTATTGAAGCTTTCTTT.

This clonotype was counted only a few times. The gene calls are TRBV7-9 and TRBJ2-7, with 9 bases fitting TRBD2. The trim removed 5 bases at V and 2 bases at J, leaving 7 bases unmatched. Germline values: CDR1 SEHNR, CDR2 FQNEAQ (reference sequence). The length of the CDR3 is 15 residues. The CDR3 is CASSVELAGAYEQYF. DNA of the CDR3: TGTGCCAGCAGCGTAGAACTAGCGGGCGCCTACGAGCAGTACTTC.

The chain has TRBV7-9 and TRBJ2-1; TRBD1 might be the D (5 bases). Germline V gene lookup returns CDR1 SEHNR and CDR2 FQNEAQ (reference sequence). V was trimmed by 8 bases and J by 5 bases, leaving 22 bases between them. This CDR3 has 16 amino acids. The CDR3 sequence: CASPDRVGAENNEQFF. The DNA of the CDR3 is TGTGCCAGCCCAGATAGAGTAGGGGCTGAAAACAATGAGCAGTTCTTC. The full variable domain, rest sourced from reference TRBV7-9 and TRBJ2-1, is DTGVSQNPRHKITKRGQNVTFRCDPISEHNRLYWYRQTLGQGPEFLTYFQNEAQLEKSRLLSDRFSAERPKGSFSTLEIQRTEQGDSAMYLCASPDRVGAENNEQFFGPGTRLTVL.

This clonotype was seen a handful of times. This chain connects TRBV4-1 to TRBJ2-5; TRBD1 matches 9 bases. The ends lost 2 bases at V and 1 base at J; junction bases unmatched: 5. The CDR3 has 16 residues. Germline V gives CDR1 MGHRA, CDR2 YSYEKL. The CDR3 bases are TGCGCCAGCAGCCAATACCGGGACAGGGCCCAAGAGACCCAGTACTTC. Amino acid sequence: CASSQYRDRAQETQYF.

The V call is TRBV9, the J call TRBJ2-3; 11 bases line up with TRBD2. The germline V gene encodes CDR1 SGDLS and CDR2 YYNGEE. The CDR3 extends over 15 amino acids. The V gene end was trimmed by 2 bases and the J gene end by 3 bases; junction bases not matched to a gene: 2. DNA for the CDR3: TGTGCCAGCAGCGTCTCTAGCGGGAGGACAGATACGCAGTATTTT. Amino acid sequence: CASSVSSGRTDTQYF.

The CDR3 nucleotides read TGTGCCAGCAGTTACTCGCGCGGGGGGGCGAGAGATACGCAGTATTTT. It is translated as CASSYSRGGARDTQYF. The chain combines TRBV6-5 with TRBJ2-3; 9 bases align to TRBD2. Germline CDR1 is MNHEY and CDR2 is SVGAGI. Trimming cost V 0 bases and J 5 bases; bases outside gene matches: 6. This CDR3 has 16 amino acids.

The chain recombines TRBV6-5 with TRBJ2-1, with D possibly matching TRBD1 (7 bases). The CDR3 sequence is 17 residues long. Trimming took off 1 base at V and 4 bases at J, with 17 bases between the two ends. In germline, CDR1 is MNHEY, CDR2 SVGAGI. CDR3 loop: CASSYYSASGGYNEQFF. Here the CDR3 DNA reads TGTGCCAGCAGTTACTATAGCGCCTCAGGGGGGTACAATGAGCAGTTCTTC.

This clonotype was found a few times. The chain couples TRBV25-1 to TRBJ2-7; TRBD2 is a possible D gene (6 bases). Between the trimmed V and J ends, which lost 4 bases and 3 bases, there was a span of 10 bases. This CDR3 region has 13 residues. Germline V lookup: CDR1 MGHDK, CDR2 SYGVNS. CDR3 in DNA: TGTGCCAGCAGTGGCCTAGCGCACTACGAGCAGTACTTC. The encoded protein is CASSGLAHYEQYF.

This clonotype was seen a few times. This chain joins TRBV6-1 and TRBJ2-1; no firm D call. Germline V gene lookup returns CDR1 MNHNS and CDR2 SASEGT. V lost 5 bases and J lost 5, with 10 bases in between. The CDR3 has 13 residues. CDR3 nucleotide sequence: TGTGCCAGCAGTCCAATTGGGGACAATGAGCAGTTCTTC. Amino acid sequence: CASSPIGDNEQFF.

The DNA for the CDR3 is TGTGCCAGCAGCCAGTTTGTGGGACAGAGCACAGATACGCAGTATTTT. Its translation is CASSQFVGQSTDTQYF. The rearrangement joins TRBV3-1 to TRBJ2-3, with 7 bases aligning to TRBD1. CDR3 length: 16 amino acids. Germline CDR1 LGHDT, CDR2 YNNKEL (reference sequence). The V and J ends lost 3 bases and 0 bases, in that order; junction bases with no gene match: 6.

This clonotype was observed a few times. J is TRBJ2-4 and V is TRBV5-1, with D possibly being TRBD2 (5 bases). Trimming removed 0 bases from V and 15 bases from J, with 13 bases in between. Germline assignment: CDR1 SGHRS and CDR2 YFSETQ. The CDR3 consists of 12 residues. The CDR3 coding sequence is TGCGCCAGCAGCTTGGAGGGAAGCGGAAGGTACTTC. Amino acid sequence: CASSLEGSGRYF.

This clonotype has a handful of counts. The chain employs TRBV19 and TRBJ2-7; 8 bases are a match to TRBD1. Germline V gene data show CDR1 as LNHDA and CDR2 as SQIVND (reference sequence). This CDR3 region has 13 residues. The V segment lost 8 bases and the J segment 6 bases; nucleotides outside the gene matches: 9. DNA of the CDR3: TGTGCCAGTGGCAAGGACAGGGCCAGCGAGCAGTACTTC. Amino acid sequence: CASGKDRASEQYF.

In regard to this clonotype: The germline gene is not matched at one end of the junction; a read error may be the cause. The genes are TRBV2 and TRBJ2-2; 15 positions agree with TRBD2. The CDR3 loop spans 19 amino acids. The germline gives CDR1 SNHLY, CDR2 FYNNEI. The CDR3 reads CARSAPGLAGGINTGELFF. In DNA form, the CDR3 reads TGTGCCCGCAGTGCCCCGGGACTAGCGGGGGGCATAAACACCGGGGAGCTGTTTTTT. Complete variable domain (other parts from reference TRBV2 and TRBJ2-2): EPEVTQTPSHQVTQMGQEVILRCVPISNHLYFYWYRQILGQKVEFLVSFYNNEISEKSEIFDDQFSVERPDGSNFTLKIRSTKLEDSAMYFCARSAPGLAGGINTGELFFGEGSRLTVL.

J is TRBJ2-7 and V is TRBV29-1; D is possibly TRBD2 (5 bases). V lost 4 bases and J lost 0, with 16 bases in between. The CDR3 length is 15 residues. Germline CDR1 is SQVTM and CDR2 is ANQGSEA. The CDR3 region is CSVGEATSFSYEQYF. The DNA of the CDR3 is TGCAGCGTTGGCGAAGCTACTAGTTTCTCCTACGAGCAGTACTTC.

The gene calls are TRBV29-1 and TRBJ2-3, with 12 bases matching TRBD2. CDR1 is SQVTM and CDR2 is ANQGSEA in the germline V gene. CDR3 length equals 14 residues. V shed 7 bases and J 8 bases; nucleotides not matched to a gene: 10. The CDR3 coding sequence is TGCAGCGGAGGACTAGCGGGATCCCGGGGTACGCAGTATTTT. Residues: CSGGLAGSRGTQYF.

The rearrangement uses TRBV20-1 and TRBJ1-4; the match to TRBD1 covers 10 bases. The CDR3 covers 15 residues. Trimming cost V 1 base and J 5 bases; bases outside gene matches: 4. Germline V gene data show CDR1 as DFQATT and CDR2 as SNEGSKA (reference sequence). The CDR3 nucleotides read TGCAGTGCTAGAGTCGACAGGGGGCGAAATGAAAAACTGTTTTTT. Protein sequence: CSARVDRGRNEKLFF.

V is TRBV6-5 and J is TRBJ2-3, with a weak D call TRBD2 (6 bases). V gave up 4 bases and J gave up 2 bases, with 16 bases separating them. Germline V gene sequence: CDR1 MNHEY, CDR2 SVGAGI. The length of the CDR3 is 16 residues. CDR3 loop: CASSFGGGPATDTQYF. The DNA for the CDR3 is TGTGCCAGCAGTTTCGGGGGAGGCCCGGCCACAGATACGCAGTATTTT.

This clonotype was picked up a small number of times. The gene calls are TRBV27 and TRBJ2-3; TRBD1 agrees at 9 bases. Germline CDR1 is MNHEY and CDR2 is SMNVEV (reference sequence). CDR3 length: 15 amino acids. With 4 bases clipped from V and 3 bases from J, the junction kept 5 bases outside the gene matches. Here the CDR3 DNA reads TGTGCCAGCAGTTCCCGGACAGGGGAGACAGATACGCAGTATTTT. It yields the protein CASSSRTGETDTQYF.

The chain employs TRBV11-1 and TRBJ2-5; 10 bases line up with TRBD2. The trim removed 2 bases at V and 7 bases at J, leaving 16 bases unmatched. The germline V gene has CDR1 SGHAT and CDR2 FQDESV (reference sequence). The CDR3 has 18 amino acids. CDR3 in DNA: TGTGCCAGCAGCTTACCGGGGACCCTAGCGGGAGCCCCGGGGACCCAGTACTTC. It specifies CASSLPGTLAGAPGTQYF.

This chain connects TRBV2 to TRBJ2-3; 10 bases are a match to TRBD2. Germline V CDR1 and CDR2: SNHLY, FYNNEI. Losses at the gene ends were 3 bases for V and 2 bases for J; bases not matched to a gene: 17. The CDR3 extends over 20 amino acids. The CDR3 DNA sequence: TGTGCCAGCAGTGATATAGCGGGAGGATCGATGGCGGCCGACACAGATACGCAGTATTTT. It is translated as CASSDIAGGSMAADTDTQYF.

This clonotype was found many times. V is TRBV4-1 and J is TRBJ2-1; D unclear. CDR1 and CDR2 (germline): MGHRA, YSYEKL. The CDR3 totals 12 residues. V dropped 0 bases and J dropped 10 bases, with 7 bases sitting between them. The CDR3 bases are TGCGCCAGCAGCCAAGATCGGCTCGAGCAGTTCTTC. Residues: CASSQDRLEQFF.

The V call is TRBV27, the J call TRBJ2-2; either TRBD1 or TRBD2 may supply D (5 bases each). This CDR3 comprises 14 residues. CDR1 MNHEY and CDR2 SMNVEV come from the germline V gene (reference sequence). V lost 3 bases and J 6 bases, leaving 11 bases between the germline ends. CDR3 region: CASSFRGISGELFF. CDR3 in DNA: TGTGCCAGCAGTTTTCGGGGCATTTCCGGGGAGCTGTTTTTT.

In this sample, this clonotype turned up many times. The DNA of the CDR3 is TGTGCCAGCGGTTCAAGCCTGAACACTGAAGCTTTCTTT. Translating gives CASGSSLNTEAFF. This chain joins TRBV12-3 or TRBV12-4 and TRBJ1-1, with D unresolved. The CDR3 extends over 13 amino acids. V lost 8 bases and J lost 0, with 10 bases in between.